Listed below are T cell receptor beta chains from one sample, sequenced in a study of T-cell reconstitution after alpha-beta-depleted transplantation in children. TCRdb called the PCR reads again in MiXCR, with one record for every CDR3 protein. The sample lists 210,000 or so distinct CDR3 sequences, approximately 9% seen once, with 5% to 7% in the top ten. The sample was PBMCs from the stem cell graft donor, taken from the stem cell graft. The source of these receptors is a human donor who donated a stem cell graft to a child with acute lymphoblastic leukemia. The CDR3 runs from the conserved cysteine through the conserved F or W. Each record gives: clone size, V gene, J gene, D gene, CDR3 protein, CDR3 DNA. A D gene is named only where the DNA matches it firmly. Only some rows state a clone size, as once, few, many or a class for expanded clones.

many,TRBV27,TRBJ2-1,TRBD1,CASSLPWTGDNEQFF,TGTGCCAGCAGTCTCCCCTGGACAGGAGATAATGAGCAGTTCTTC
few,TRBV30,TRBJ1-1,-,CAWSDRSLNTEAFF,TGTGCCTGGAGTGATCGAAGCCTGAACACTGAAGCTTTCTTT
few,TRBV7-9,TRBJ2-7,-,CASSQHSTPSYEQYF,TGTGCCAGCAGCCAGCACAGTACCCCGTCCTACGAGCAGTACTTC
few,TRBV7-2,TRBJ2-1,-,CASSGAVDNEQFF,TGTGCCAGCTCGGGGGCGGTGGACAATGAGCAGTTCTTC
few,TRBV5-1,TRBJ2-1,-,CASRSALVAYNEQFF,TGCGCCAGCAGGTCCGCACTAGTCGCCTACAATGAGCAGTTCTTC
many,TRBV7-8,TRBJ2-2,-,CASSSGFGLYTGELFF,TGTGCCAGCAGCTCAGGGTTTGGGCTTTACACCGGGGAGCTGTTTTTT
many,TRBV21-1,TRBJ2-5,-,CASSKETGPIRGLSTQYF,TGTGCCAGCAGCAAAGAGACTGGACCGATTAGGGGGTTGTCGACCCAGTACTTC
-,TRBV20-1,TRBJ1-1,-,CSAVPLGQDGVNTEAFF,TGCAGTGCTGTCCCCTTAGGGCAGGACGGGGTGAACACTGAAGCTTTCTTT
few,TRBV20-1,TRBJ2-1,TRBD2,CSATGLAGNNEQFF,TGCAGTGCTACCGGACTAGCGGGTAACAATGAGCAGTTCTTC
few,TRBV20-1,TRBJ2-7,-,CSVGLPDYEQYF,TGCAGTGTAGGTCTACCCGACTACGAGCAGTACTTC
-,TRBV20-1,TRBJ2-3,TRBD1,CSGQGGTDTQYF,TGCAGTGGACAGGGAGGCACAGATACGCAGTATTTT
-,TRBV4-3,TRBJ2-3,TRBD2,CASSQMASGGAGTDTQYF,TGCGCCAGCAGCCAAATGGCTAGCGGGGGGGCTGGCACAGATACGCAGTATTTT
many,TRBV10-3,TRBJ2-2,-,CAIAGTALASGTGELFF,TGTGCCATCGCCGGGACAGCCCTAGCGTCGGGGACCGGGGAGCTGTTTTTT
many,TRBV2,TRBJ2-7,-,CASSDMATRSYEQYF,TGTGCCAGCAGTGATATGGCGACCCGAAGCTACGAGCAGTACTTC
few,TRBV7-7,TRBJ2-1,-,CASSLAGESNEQFF,TGTGCCAGCAGCTTAGCGGGGGAATCCAATGAGCAGTTCTTC
many,TRBV29-1,TRBJ1-1,-,CSVVTLINTEAFF,TGCAGCGTTGTGACTTTAATTAACACTGAAGCTTTCTTT
-,TRBV5-1,TRBJ1-5,TRBD1,CASSLGTGGPQHF,TGCGCCAGCAGCTTGGGGACAGGTGGGCCCCAGCATTTT
-,TRBV2,TRBJ1-1,-,CASIDFGGSNGGTEAFF,TGTGCCAGCATCGACTTCGGGGGGAGCAATGGCGGCACTGAAGCTTTCTTT
-,TRBV11-3,TRBJ2-2,-,CASRLGPDTGELFF,TGTGCCAGCCGCCTGGGGCCCGACACCGGGGAGCTGTTTTTT
-,TRBV6-1,TRBJ1-2,-,CASTLFSGTTNYGYTF,TGTGCCAGCACCCTCTTTTCTGGTACAACTAACTATGGCTACACCTTC
-,TRBV11-2,TRBJ1-5,TRBD1,CASSLRQGRQPQHF,TGTGCCAGCAGCTTGAGACAGGGGCGGCAGCCCCAGCATTTT
many,TRBV5-1,TRBJ1-4,-,CASSLDGQNNEKLFF,TGCGCCAGCAGCTTGGATGGGCAGAATAATGAAAAACTGTTTTTT
many,TRBV12-3/TRBV12-4,TRBJ1-4,-,CASSFNEKLFF,TGTGCCAGCAGTTTTAATGAAAAACTGTTTTTT
-,TRBV4-1,TRBJ1-2,-,CASSQEAAVGAPNYGYTF,TGCGCCAGCAGCCAAGAAGCAGCGGTGGGGGCCCCTAACTATGGCTACACCTTC
many,TRBV3-1,TRBJ2-1,-,CASSRDWNEQFF,TGTGCCAGCAGCCGAGATTGGAATGAGCAGTTCTTC
many,TRBV5-1,TRBJ1-4,-,CASSSGAGGEKLFF,TGCGCCAGCAGCTCAGGGGCCGGGGGAGAAAAACTGTTTTTT
medium-sized,TRBV29-1,TRBJ2-3,-,CSVGTDTQYF,TGCAGCGTTGGAACAGATACGCAGTATTTT
few,TRBV12-3/TRBV12-4,TRBJ2-5,TRBD2,CASSLALGLAGSRYQETQYF,TGTGCCAGCAGTTTAGCGTTGGGACTAGCGGGGTCACGGTACCAAGAGACCCAGTACTTC
-,TRBV7-9,TRBJ1-2,-,CATTGNYGYTF,TGTGCCACAACAGGGAACTATGGCTACACCTTC
-,TRBV6-5,TRBJ1-4,TRBD1,CASSSGQGGSLTNEKLFF,TGTGCCAGCAGTTCGGGACAGGGTGGATCGTTAACTAATGAAAAACTGTTTTTT
-,TRBV20-1,TRBJ1-1,-,CSAYRDLNTEAFF,TGCAGTGCTTACAGGGACCTGAACACTGAAGCTTTCTTT
many,TRBV12-3/TRBV12-4,TRBJ1-5,-,CASSFARNQPQHF,TGTGCCAGCAGTTTCGCTCGGAATCAGCCCCAGCATTTT
many,TRBV20-1,TRBJ1-1,-,CSARAPNTEAFF,TGCAGTGCTAGAGCACCTAACACTGAAGCTTTCTTT
-,TRBV6-5,TRBJ2-3,-,CATSDQTDTLYF,TGTGCCACATCGGACCAAACAGATACGCTGTATTTT
few,TRBV3-1,TRBJ2-3,-,CASSHPGVDTQYF,TGTGCCAGCAGCCATCCGGGGGTAGATACGCAGTATTTT
few,TRBV20-1,TRBJ1-1,-,CSLIQGTTEAFF,TGCAGCTTAATACAGGGAACCACTGAAGCTTTCTTT
-,TRBV20-1,TRBJ2-3,-,CSATHAVSTDTQYF,TGCAGTGCTACCCATGCGGTTAGCACAGATACGCAGTATTTT
few,TRBV3-1,TRBJ1-5,-,CASSQQGGWDQPQHF,TGTGCCAGCAGCCAGCAAGGGGGTTGGGATCAGCCCCAGCATTTT
many,TRBV10-3,TRBJ2-1,-,CAITGRDPHYNEQFF,TGTGCCATCACCGGACGGGATCCTCACTACAATGAGCAGTTCTTC
few,TRBV7-2,TRBJ2-1,TRBD1,CASSLGGTVSEQFF,TGTGCCAGCAGCTTAGGGGGGACAGTAAGTGAGCAGTTCTTC
many,TRBV6-5,TRBJ1-1,-,CASGGAFF,TGTGCCAGCGGAGGAGCTTTCTTT
-,TRBV29-1,TRBJ1-1,TRBD1,CSAFPGGTEAFF,TGCAGCGCTTTCCCAGGGGGCACTGAAGCTTTCTTT
-,TRBV4-2,TRBJ1-1,-,CASGRESTEAFF,TGTGCCAGCGGCAGGGAGAGCACTGAAGCTTTCTTT
few,TRBV3-1,TRBJ1-6,TRBD1,CASSRDSNSPLHF,TGTGCCAGCAGCCGGGACAGCAATTCACCCCTCCACTTT
many,TRBV12-3/TRBV12-4,TRBJ1-4,TRBD1,CASRIGQGGKLFF,TGTGCCAGCAGGATAGGACAGGGAGGAAAACTGTTTTTT
few,TRBV12-3/TRBV12-4,TRBJ2-1,TRBD2,CASSFLAGGHNEQFF,TGTGCCAGCAGTTTTCTAGCGGGGGGGCACAATGAGCAGTTCTTC